This TCR beta chain derives from a study of blood T cell repertoires in COVID-19. Original analysis: Scientists estimated how many nucleated cells there were by amplifying reference gene primers. Only in-frame clones appear in the TCRdb table, and some are missing; sequencing was by immunoSEQ multiplex PCR. D and trimming come from the DNA, and the V and J calls and clone size come from that table. Here the sample spans a few hundred thousand clones, approximately 81% being singletons. CDR3 length: 15 amino acids. Trimming pared 1 base from V and 1 base from J, leaving 10 bases between. The germline V gene encodes CDR1 SGHTA and CDR2 FQGTGA.

The chain combines TRBV7-3 with TRBJ2-5; weak D call: TRBD2 (6 bases). This clonotype was obtained from a woman aged 50 to 65 who had recovered from COVID-19. Source material: PBMCs or T cells enriched from blood (not recorded which). The CDR3: CASSLMGGVQETQYF. CDR3 sequence (DNA): TGTGCCAGCAGCTTAATGGGCGGGGTCCAAGAGACCCAGTACTTC. Full variable domain (remainder filled in from reference TRBV7-3 and TRBJ2-5): GAGVSQTPSNKVTEKGKYVELRCDPISGHTALYWYRQSLGQGPEFLIYFQGTGAADDSGLPNDRFFAVRPEGSVSTLKIQRTERGDSAVYLCASSLMGGVQETQYFGPGTRLLVL.